This T cell receptor beta chain was found in a study of T-cell memory formation after mild COVID-19. Barcoded TCR alpha and TCR beta cDNA libraries with UMIs came from 5'RACE using constant-segment primers. TCRdb reanalysed the 5' RACE reads using MiXCR and keeps one entry per CDR3 protein. The table includes hundreds of thousands of distinct CDR3 sequences, roughly 18% detected once. This clonotype was found a few times. Its antigen is as yet unknown. General study results and limits: Some clones that responded were present in memory (sampled pre-infection), which suggests cross-reactive memory joined.

This CDR3 has 15 amino acids. Germline trimming cut 5 bases from V and 1 base from J; bases unmatched to any gene: 5. Germline V gene sequence: CDR1 KGHSH, CDR2 LQKENI. J is TRBJ2-3 and V is TRBV18; the match to TRBD2 covers 8 bases. The TCR originated in an adult woman who had mild COVID-19 (a few samples of this study predate the infection). Cell type and time point are not known. The specimen was PBMCs or a T cell subset sorted from them (not recorded which). The CDR3 sequence is CASSRAGDGTDTQYF. The CDR3, as DNA: TGTGCCAGCTCAAGAGCGGGGGACGGCACAGATACGCAGTATTTT.